The rows below give T cell receptor beta chains drawn from one sample of a study of chemoradiotherapy in HPV16-positive cancers. Libraries were prepared by immunoSEQ multiplex PCR; TCRdb keeps only in-frame clonotypes and omits some of them. The top ten clones hold about 4.5% of a sample with under 700 clones, roughly nine tenths of them seen once. The material sequenced was tumor tissue, taken from a patient who underwent chemoradiotherapy. The receptors derive from a human donor with HPV-associated anogenital cancer. Both conserved end residues are part of each CDR3. A D gene is named only where the DNA matches it firmly. A clone size is listed for some rows: how often the clone was seen (once, few, many), or a class if it is expanded.

size | D | J | V | CDR3 | DNA
once | NA | TRBJ2-1 | TRBV20-1 | CSASFNEQFF | TGCAGTGCTAGTTTCAATGAGCAGTTCTTC
NA | NA | TRBJ1-4 | TRBV30 | CAWSQGYGEKLFF | TGTGCCTGGAGTCAAGGGTATGGTGAAAAACTGTTTTTT
few | NA | TRBJ1-2 | TRBV4-2 | CASSQVVAAGRPDYGYTF | TGTGCCAGCAGCCAAGTCGTGGCGGCAGGGCGACCTGACTATGGCTACACCTTC
NA | NA | TRBJ2-5 | TRBV9 | CASSVGTMDKETQYF | TGTGCCAGCAGCGTAGGCACTATGGATAAAGAGACCCAGTACTTC
NA | NA | TRBJ1-1 | TRBV4-2 | CASSQEEGGGTEAFF | TGTGCCAGCAGCCAAGAAGAAGGAGGAGGCACTGAAGCTTTCTTT
NA | NA | TRBJ1-2 | TRBV2 | CASSEAGTAYGYTF | TGTGCCAGCAGTGAAGCAGGGACGGCGTATGGCTACACCTTC
NA | NA | TRBJ2-2 | TRBV18 | CASSPRGSDSGELFF | TGTGCCAGCTCACCGAGGGGTAGTGACTCCGGGGAGCTGTTTTTT
NA | NA | TRBJ1-1 | TRBV29-1 | CSVESGVGGTEAFF | TGCAGCGTTGAATCAGGGGTGGGTGGAACTGAAGCTTTCTTT
NA | TRBD1 | TRBJ1-5 | TRBV6-1 | CASSTGGTHQPQHF | TGTGCCAGCAGCACAGGGGGTACCCATCAGCCCCAGCATTTT
NA | NA | TRBJ2-5 | TRBV6-1 | CAINGVLKGTQYF | TGTGCCATAAACGGGGTCCTAAAGGGGACCCAGTACTTC
NA | NA | TRBJ1-3 | TRBV4-2 | CASSPSKGTGNTIYF | TGTGCCAGCAGCCCCAGCAAGGGAACTGGAAACACCATATATTTT
few | NA | TRBJ1-2 | TRBV5-1 | CASTGDMKDRYGYTF | TGCGCCAGCACGGGCGACATGAAGGACCGCTATGGCTACACCTTC
NA | NA | TRBJ1-1 | TRBV14 | CASSQESQLTEAFF | TGTGCCAGCAGCCAAGAATCTCAGCTCACTGAAGCTTTCTTT
NA | NA | TRBJ1-1 | TRBV7-9 | CASSFGGVTEAFF | TGTGCCAGCAGCTTTGGAGGGGTGACTGAAGCTTTCTTT
NA | NA | TRBJ2-7 | TRBV27 | CASSPRGGPTTYEQYF | TGTGCCAGCAGTCCGCGCGGAGGGCCGACGACCTACGAGCAGTACTTC
NA | NA | TRBJ2-3 | TRBV18 | CASSLLAPTDTQYF | TGTGCCAGCTCACTTCTAGCTCCCACAGATACGCAGTATTTT
NA | NA | TRBJ1-6 | TRBV5-1 | CASSLGSAQMNSPLHF | TGCGCCAGCAGCTTGGGTTCAGCACAGATGAATTCACCCCTCCACTTT
NA | TRBD1 | TRBJ2-1 | TRBV9 | CASSVAINRGFYNEQFF | TGTGCCAGCAGCGTAGCCATAAACAGGGGATTCTACAATGAGCAGTTCTTC
once | TRBD1 | TRBJ2-5 | TRBV18 | CASSSGGAAETQYF | TGTGCCAGCTCATCAGGGGGCGCGGCAGAGACCCAGTACTTC
NA | NA | TRBJ1-2 | TRBV2 | CASSEDFYGYTF | TGTGCCAGCAGTGAAGACTTCTATGGCTACACCTTC
NA | NA | TRBJ2-7 | TRBV30 | CAWRSGANPYEQYF | TGTGCCTGGAGGTCGGGGGCCAACCCGTACGAGCAGTACTTC
NA | NA | TRBJ1-1 | TRBV18 | CASSPQLIRAVTEAFF | TGTGCCAGCTCACCACAGCTTATCCGAGCTGTCACTGAAGCTTTCTTT
once | NA | TRBJ1-1 | TRBV5-1 | CASSLEGIGRRAEAFF | TGCGCCAGCAGCTTGGAGGGAATAGGTCGGAGGGCTGAAGCTTTCTTT
NA | NA | TRBJ2-2 | TRBV7-9 | CASSPGRGVVKTGELFF | TGTGCCAGCAGCCCCGGAAGGGGGGTAGTAAAGACCGGGGAGCTGTTTTTT
NA | TRBD1 | TRBJ2-5 | TRBV7-9 | CASSLTTGAQETQYF | TGTGCCAGCAGCTTGACAACAGGGGCCCAAGAGACCCAGTACTTC
NA | TRBD1 | TRBJ1-1 | TRBV5-5 | CASSPGQGAGVNTEAFF | TGTGCCAGCAGCCCCGGGCAGGGGGCTGGCGTGAACACTGAAGCTTTCTTT
NA | TRBD1 | TRBJ2-5 | TRBV11-2 | CASSRDRGQETQYF | TGTGCCAGCAGCAGGGACAGGGGCCAAGAGACCCAGTACTTC
NA | NA | TRBJ2-2 | TRBV7-6 | CASSLATGGDIGELFF | TGTGCCAGCAGCTTAGCGACGGGGGGCGATATCGGGGAGCTGTTTTTT
NA | NA | TRBJ1-1 | TRBV4-1 | CASSQEGVFYGTEAFF | TGCGCCAGCAGCCAGGAAGGCGTGTTTTATGGGACTGAAGCTTTCTTT
NA | TRBD2 | TRBJ2-3 | TRBV9 | CASSTRTSGTDTQYF | TGTGCCAGCAGCACCCGGACTAGCGGCACAGATACGCAGTATTTT
NA | TRBD1 | TRBJ2-1 | TRBV5-4 | CASSRDRGINEQFF | TGTGCCAGCAGCCGGGACAGGGGAATTAATGAGCAGTTCTTC
NA | NA | TRBJ2-3 | TRBV28 | CASSLRVQFTDTQYF | TGTGCCAGCAGTTTAAGGGTCCAGTTCACAGATACGCAGTATTTT
NA | TRBD2 | TRBJ2-2 | TRBV6-5 | CASSDRLAGAGELFF | TGTGCCAGCAGCGACAGACTAGCGGGGGCCGGGGAGCTGTTTTTT
NA | TRBD1 | TRBJ2-3 | TRBV7-9 | CASSLGSQGAGDTQYF | TGTGCCAGCAGCTTAGGGTCTCAGGGGGCGGGAGATACGCAGTATTTT
NA | NA | TRBJ2-6 | TRBV5-4 | CASSYPSMAGANVLTF | TGTGCCAGCAGCTACCCCTCCATGGCCGGGGCCAACGTCCTGACTTTC
NA | NA | TRBJ2-1 | TRBV10-1 | CASSETGVEQFF | TGCGCCAGCAGTGAGACCGGGGTCGAGCAGTTCTTC
NA | TRBD1 | TRBJ2-1 | TRBV28 | CASSLSSFGTDHNEQFF | TGTGCCAGCAGTTTATCCTCATTTGGGACAGACCACAATGAGCAGTTCTTC
few | NA | TRBJ1-1 | TRBV2 | CASSDSGNTEAFF | TGTGCCAGCAGTGACTCGGGGAACACTGAAGCTTTCTTT
NA | NA | TRBJ1-2 | TRBV5-5 | CASSIDSYGYTF | TGTGCCAGCAGCATCGACAGCTATGGCTACACCTTC
NA | TRBD1 | TRBJ1-2 | TRBV5-4 | CASSPPGQGLVDGYTF | TGTGCCAGCAGCCCGCCGGGACAGGGTTTAGTAGATGGCTACACCTTC
once | NA | TRBJ2-3 | TRBV7-9 | CASRETGREDTQYF | TGTGCCAGCAGGGAGACAGGGCGGGAAGATACGCAGTATTTT
NA | TRBD2 | TRBJ2-3 | TRBV19 | CASKSRDYHTREYF | TGTGCCAGTAAAAGCCGGGACTACCATACCCGGGAGTATTTT
once | NA | TRBJ2-1 | TRBV7-2 | CASSLDSSGLHNEQFF | TGTGCCAGCAGCTTAGATTCATCGGGACTTCACAATGAGCAGTTCTTC
NA | TRBD1 | TRBJ2-3 | TRBV4-1 | CASSQRDSSTDTQYF | TGCGCCAGCAGCCAAAGGGACAGTAGCACAGATACGCAGTATTTT
NA | NA | TRBJ2-1 | TRBV9 | CASSVEALGDLSYNEQFF | TGTGCCAGCAGCGTAGAGGCTCTCGGGGACTTATCCTACAATGAGCAGTTCTTC
NA | TRBD1 | TRBJ1-5 | TRBV27 | CASSLRGTGAFNQPQHF | TGTGCCAGCAGTTTAAGGGGTACAGGGGCCTTCAATCAGCCCCAGCATTTT
NA | NA | TRBJ2-1 | TRBV5-4 | CASSPGQVTGTAEQFF | TGTGCCAGCAGCCCCGGACAGGTAACCGGGACTGCTGAGCAGTTCTTC
NA | NA | TRBJ2-5 | TRBV27 | CASSLSGTQGETQYF | TGTGCCAGCAGTTTATCCGGGACGCAGGGAGAGACCCAGTACTTC
NA | NA | TRBJ1-4 | TRBV6-1 | CASRDREKLFF | TGTGCCAGCAGGGACCGGGAAAAACTGTTTTTT
NA | NA | TRBJ2-5 | TRBV7-6 | CASSLRGFSAADQETQYF | TGTGCCAGCAGCTTAAGGGGCTTTAGTGCGGCGGACCAAGAGACCCAGTACTTC
NA | NA | TRBJ1-4 | TRBV10-3 | CAISESRVEEKLFF | TGTGCCATCAGTGAGTCAAGGGTGGAGGAAAAACTGTTTTTT
NA | TRBD1 | TRBJ1-2 | TRBV11-2 | CASTGQGLSYGYTF | TGTGCCAGCACCGGACAGGGACTCTCATACGGCTACACCTTC
few | TRBD1 | TRBJ2-2 | TRBV6-1 | CASSEGTGDTGELFF | TGTGCCAGCAGTGAGGGGACAGGGGACACCGGGGAGCTGTTTTTT